This T cell receptor (beta chain) originates from a study of regulatory T cells in long-lasting Graves disease. Findings and limits, study-wide: TRBV28, TRBJ1-2 and TRBJ2-5 were favored in persistent disease.

V was shortened by 1 base and J by 6 bases, with 7 bases between the two germline ends. This CDR3 has 13 amino acids. The germline gives CDR1 SEHNR, CDR2 FQNEAQ (reference sequence). Through Arm-PCR of CDR3 regions and iRepertoire HTBI primers, TCR beta libraries were built. TCRdb re-derived calls from the multiplex PCR reads in MiXCR, one entry per CDR3 protein. This sample has more than 400,000 distinct CDR3 sequences, with around 15% found just once. The sample holds many counts of this clonotype. Its antigen is undetermined. As for time point: newly diagnosed GD, antithyroid drugs for less than 3 months. The TCR library used RNA extracted from PBMCs. Patients of an endocrinology department in Xi'an, China, were included. A blood draw put approximately 9 milliliters of peripheral blood into EDTA tubes. This same sample was also taken into another study, of T cells in Graves' hyperthyroidism and ophthalmopathy. That study adds: Blood also carried most thyroid clonotypes expanded above 0.001.

This TCR derives from a man aged 35-49 years with Graves disease. The J gene is TRBJ2-1, the V gene TRBV7-9; D unresolved. The sequencing here drew on peripheral blood mononuclear cells (PBMCs), taken at new diagnosis, from a patient treated with antithyroid drugs. The CDR3 DNA is TGTGCCAGCAGCTTAGGCGGATTCAATGAGCAGTTCTTC. Translated, it gives CASSLGGFNEQFF.